Presented here are 17 T cell receptor beta chains from one specimen sequenced in a study of T cells of healthy individuals. Via MiXCR, TCRdb re-called the 5' RACE reads, giving one row per CDR3 protein. The sample carries about 63,000 distinct CDR3 sequences, 15% to 20% recorded once. The receptors stem from a human donor in good health.

Ten or more counts support this clonotype. Here the CDR3 reads CAWGISEQYF. The DNA for the CDR3 is TGTGCCTGGGGCATCTCCGAGCAGTACTTC. The V call is TRBV30, the J call TRBJ2-7; D is undetermined. CDR1 and CDR2 (germline): GTSNPN, SVGIG (reference sequence). V was clipped by 5 bases and J by 6 bases, with 8 bases between them. The CDR3 loop spans 10 amino acids.

This clonotype was seen repeatedly, ten times or more. V usage is TRBV16 and J usage is TRBJ1-1, with no clear D. The germline V gene has CDR1 KGHSY and CDR2 FQNENV. This CDR3 comprises 17 residues. The V end was cut by 3 bases, the J end by 6 bases, with 23 bases between. CDR3 sequence (DNA): TGTGCCAGCAGCCAGGCCCGAGCGGGTAGGAGGTTTGCTGAAGCTTTCTTT. It is translated as CASSQARAGRRFAEAFF.

This clonotype was counted a few times. The rearrangement joins TRBV12-3 or TRBV12-4 to TRBJ2-5; D possibly corresponds to TRBD2 (5 bases). The CDR3 is 13 residues long. V was pared by 8 bases and J by 5 bases, with 15 bases between. The CDR3 region has the DNA TGTGCCAGCTCCCTCGGGGTTTGGGAGACCCAGTACTTC. It codes for CASSLGVWETQYF.

The chain uses TRBV7-6 and TRBJ1-1; D call uncertain. V dropped 1 base and J dropped 1 base, with 4 bases sitting between them. The CDR3 spans 13 residues. Germline V gene data show CDR1 as SGHVS and CDR2 as FNYEAQ. The CDR3, as DNA: TGTGCCAGCAGCTTAGAAAAGAACACTGAAGCTTTCTTT. It yields the protein CASSLEKNTEAFF.

This clonotype has ten or more counts. J is TRBJ1-5 and V is TRBV7-9; the D is unclear. CDR3 length equals 16 residues. With 4 bases removed from V and 2 bases from J, the gap between germline ends came to 15 bases. Germline values: CDR1 SEHNR, CDR2 FQNEAQ (reference sequence). This CDR3 is CASSYQMGGGNQPQHF. CDR3 nucleotide sequence: TGTGCCAGCAGCTACCAAATGGGCGGGGGCAATCAGCCCCAGCATTTT.

The chain couples TRBV4-1 to TRBJ1-5, with no clear D. V was cut by 4 bases and J by 8 bases, with 15 bases left in between. This CDR3 region has 14 residues. Germline V gene lookup returns CDR1 MGHRA and CDR2 YSYEKL. The CDR3 nucleotides are TGCGCCAGCAGCCTATACTTAAGATCAGAGCCCCAGCATTTT. The encoded protein is CASSLYLRSEPQHF.

This clonotype came up many times. DNA of the CDR3: TGCGCCAGCAGCCGGGGGCAGGATCGCTCTTATAATTCACCCCTCCACTTT. This encodes CASSRGQDRSYNSPLHF. V gene TRBV4-1 combines with J gene TRBJ1-6, with D possibly TRBD1 on 6 matching bases. Trimming cost V 4 bases and J 4 bases, with 17 bases left between them. CDR1 is MGHRA, CDR2 YSYEKL, per germline. The length of the CDR3 is 17 residues.

V is TRBV7-9 and J is TRBJ2-7; no clear D. The V gene's germline CDR1 is SEHNR and CDR2 FQNEAQ (reference sequence). V was clipped by 2 bases and J by 2 bases, with 10 bases between them. The CDR3 spans 14 residues. CDR3 protein: CASSLSTEAYEQYF. CDR3 in DNA: TGTGCCAGCAGCTTATCAACAGAGGCCTACGAGCAGTACTTC.

This clonotype showed up just a few times. V and J are TRBV7-8 and TRBJ1-2; D gene uncertain. Germline CDR1 is SGHVS and CDR2 is FQNEAQ. The V end lost 4 bases, the J end lost 0 bases, and 15 bases lay between the germline ends. CDR3 length: 16 residues. The CDR3 sequence: CASSYRTISTNYGYTF. The CDR3 bases are TGTGCCAGCAGCTATCGGACTATCTCGACTAACTATGGCTACACCTTC. The full variable domain, completed using reference TRBV7-8 and TRBJ1-2, is GAGVSQSPRYKVAKRGQDVALRCDPISGHVSLFWYQQALGQGPEFLTYFQNEAQLDKSGLPSDRFFAERPEGSVSTLKIQRTQQEDSAVYLCASSYRTISTNYGYTFGSGTRLTVV.

This clonotype was counted at least ten times. The chain carries TRBV28 and TRBJ2-3; D is unresolved. V was cut by 8 bases and J by 3 bases, with 9 bases left in between. Germline V gives CDR1 MDHEN, CDR2 SYDVKM. The CDR3 has 12 residues. CDR3 nucleotides: TGTGCCAGCTCTATTACAACAGATACGCAGTATTTT. Translated, it gives CASSITTDTQYF.

This clonotype was counted a few times. The chain is built from TRBV7-2 and TRBJ2-6, with D maybe TRBD1 (7 bases). CDR1 is SGHTA and CDR2 is FQGNSA in the germline V gene. The germline V and J ends were trimmed by 5 bases and 2 bases, with 19 bases remaining between them. The CDR3 has 18 residues. This CDR3 reads CASSQGGQFTTGANVLTF. The CDR3 DNA is TGTGCCAGCAGCCAGGGGGGACAGTTTACAACTGGGGCCAACGTCCTGACTTTC.

Details on this clonotype: Germline is not matched at one junction end, which may reflect a read error. The chain uses TRBV13 and TRBJ1-1; TRBD1 might be the D (6 bases). This CDR3 has 14 residues. From germline, CDR1 is PRHDT and CDR2 FYEKMQ (reference sequence). The chain's CDR3 is CVSSLKGGNTEAFF. CDR3 DNA: TGTGTCAGCAGCTTAAAGGGGGGGAACACTGAAGCTTTCTTT.

Only a few counts were recorded for this clonotype. A much larger clone sits a single nucleotide away, making a read error possible. The chain uses TRBV28 and TRBJ2-3; 8 nucleotides align to TRBD2. The CDR3 loop spans 14 amino acids. V dropped 2 bases and J dropped 4; count of bases not matched to a gene: 2. Germline CDR1 MDHEN, CDR2 SYDVKM. The CDR3 DNA is TGTGCCAGCAGTTTACGGGGGGGGGCAGATACGCAGTATTTT. This encodes CASSLRGGADTQYF.

The sample holds many counts of this clonotype. The rearrangement uses TRBV27 and TRBJ2-6; D is undetermined. Between the trimmed V and J ends, which lost 3 bases and 2 bases, there was a span of 2 bases. The CDR3 is 13 amino acids. CDR1 and CDR2 from the germline V gene are MNHEY and SMNVEV (reference sequence). The CDR3 here is CASSFAGANVLTF. The CDR3, as DNA: TGTGCCAGCAGTTTCGCTGGGGCCAACGTCCTGACTTTC. Full variable domain (missing parts from reference TRBV27 and TRBJ2-6): EAQVTQNPRYLITVTGKKLTVTCSQNMNHEYMSWYRQDPGLGLRQIYYSMNVEVTDKGDVPEGYKVSRKEKRNFPLILESPSPNQTSLYFCASSFAGANVLTFGAGSRLTVL.

CDR3 DNA sequence: TGTGCCAGCAGCCAAGATCCTGGTCCCTACAATGAGCAGTTCTTC. This gives the protein CASSQDPGPYNEQFF. This rearrangement joins TRBV3-1 to TRBJ2-1; unclear D gene. The CDR3 spans 15 residues. Germline V CDR1 and CDR2: LGHDT, YNNKEL (reference sequence). Trimming stripped 0 bases from V and 2 bases from J, with 8 bases between.

CDR3 DNA sequence: TGTGCCAGCAGTTTCCCCCCAGGGGGCGCCTACCAGCCCCAGCATTTT. Encoded protein: CASSFPPGGAYQPQHF. This chain links TRBV28 with TRBJ1-5, with 8 bases fitting TRBD1. The junction had 11 bases not matched to a gene; V was cut back by 3 bases and J by 7 bases. CDR1 and CDR2 from the germline V gene are MDHEN and SYDVKM. The CDR3 extends over 16 amino acids. Complete variable domain (other parts from reference TRBV28 and TRBJ1-5): DVKVTQSSRYLVKRTGEKVFLECVQDMDHENMFWYRQDPGLGLRLIYFSYDVKMKEKGDIPEGYSVSREKKERFSLILESASTNQTSMYLCASSFPPGGAYQPQHFGDGTRLSIL.

This clonotype was counted ten times or more. The chain recombines TRBV10-3 with TRBJ2-3, with 7 bases that match TRBD2. The CDR3 totals 15 residues. The germline V gene has CDR1 ENHRY and CDR2 SYGVKD. Trimming at V came to 0 bases and at J to 4 bases, leaving 4 bases not matched to a gene. The CDR3 DNA reads as TGTGCCATCAGTGAGTCGGCGGGAGAGGCAGATACGCAGTATTTT. It specifies CAISESAGEADTQYF.